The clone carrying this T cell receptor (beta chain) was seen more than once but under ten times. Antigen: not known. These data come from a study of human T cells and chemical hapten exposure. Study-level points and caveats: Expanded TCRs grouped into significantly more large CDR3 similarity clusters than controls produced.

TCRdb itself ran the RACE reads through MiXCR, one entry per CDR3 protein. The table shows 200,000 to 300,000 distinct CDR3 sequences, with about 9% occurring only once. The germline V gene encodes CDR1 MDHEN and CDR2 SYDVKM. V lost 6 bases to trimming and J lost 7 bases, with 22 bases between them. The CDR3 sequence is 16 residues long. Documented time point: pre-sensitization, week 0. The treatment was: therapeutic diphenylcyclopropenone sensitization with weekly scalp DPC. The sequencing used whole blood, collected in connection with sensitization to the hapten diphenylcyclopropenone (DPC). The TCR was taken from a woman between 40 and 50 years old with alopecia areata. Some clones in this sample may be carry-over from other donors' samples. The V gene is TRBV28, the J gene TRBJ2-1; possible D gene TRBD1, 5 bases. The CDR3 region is CASSRRVGPGRNEQFF. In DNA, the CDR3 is TGTGCCAGCAGCCGCCGGGTGGGTCCAGGGCGGAATGAGCAGTTCTTC.